The T cell receptor beta chain under discussion was sequenced for a study of tumor-infiltrating lymphocytes in oesophageal squamous cell carcinoma. The germline V and J ends were trimmed by 1 base and 4 bases, with 6 bases remaining between them. Germline CDR1 SGHVS, CDR2 FNYEAQ. The CDR3 is 13 amino acids. TCRdb analysed the PCR reads with MiXCR anew, one entry per CDR3 protein. This sample has under 11,000 distinct CDR3 sequences, with approximately 60% found just once. This clonotype appeared a few times. The chain uses TRBV7-6 and TRBJ2-3; D gene uncertain. The origin of this receptor is a female donor with esophageal squamous cell carcinoma. The sequenced sample was esophageal tumor tissue. CDR3 DNA: TGTGCCAGCAGCTTAGAGTATCCAGATACGCAGTATTTT. The encoded protein is CASSLEYPDTQYF.